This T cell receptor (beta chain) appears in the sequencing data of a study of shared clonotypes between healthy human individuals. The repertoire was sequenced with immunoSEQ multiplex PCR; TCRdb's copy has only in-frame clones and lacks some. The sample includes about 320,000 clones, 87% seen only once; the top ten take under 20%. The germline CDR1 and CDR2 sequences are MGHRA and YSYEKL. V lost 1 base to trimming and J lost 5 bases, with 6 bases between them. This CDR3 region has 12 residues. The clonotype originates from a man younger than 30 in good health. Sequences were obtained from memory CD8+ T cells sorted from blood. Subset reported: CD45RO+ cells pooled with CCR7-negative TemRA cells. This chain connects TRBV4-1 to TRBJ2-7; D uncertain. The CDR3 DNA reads TGCGCCAGCAGCCAAGTTGGGGACGAGCAGTACTTC. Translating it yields CASSQVGDEQYF.